This T cell receptor (beta chain) was sequenced in a study of blood T cells in healthy people across ages. Whole-study results and caveats: The study found TCR beta diversity correlated strongly with naive T cell percentage. Reliance upon unsorted PBMCs precluded definitive naive versus antigen-experienced comparison.

As to this clonotype: No antigen is known for it.

CDR1 and CDR2 from the germline V gene are ENHRY and SYGVKD. This CDR3 spans 14 amino acids. V was trimmed by 5 bases and J by 7 bases, leaving 12 bases between them. Isolation of PBMCs gave at least 6 million cells per sample. The authors ran a second PCR of about 6 to 11 cycles using a sample-barcoded 5' primer and a J-beta primer mix. TCRdb used MiXCR to reprocess the 5' RACE reads, holding one entry per CDR3 protein. The data hold 1.5 million to 2 million distinct CDR3 sequences, with 49% observed a single time. This chain links TRBV10-3 with TRBJ1-6, with D maybe TRBD1 (5 bases). The sequencing input was blood. This clonotype was sampled from a woman between 40 and 55 years old in good health. The DNA of the CDR3 is TGTGCCATCAGTTCTCCCTCAGGGAATTCACCCCTCCACTTT. This codes for CAISSPSGNSPLHF.